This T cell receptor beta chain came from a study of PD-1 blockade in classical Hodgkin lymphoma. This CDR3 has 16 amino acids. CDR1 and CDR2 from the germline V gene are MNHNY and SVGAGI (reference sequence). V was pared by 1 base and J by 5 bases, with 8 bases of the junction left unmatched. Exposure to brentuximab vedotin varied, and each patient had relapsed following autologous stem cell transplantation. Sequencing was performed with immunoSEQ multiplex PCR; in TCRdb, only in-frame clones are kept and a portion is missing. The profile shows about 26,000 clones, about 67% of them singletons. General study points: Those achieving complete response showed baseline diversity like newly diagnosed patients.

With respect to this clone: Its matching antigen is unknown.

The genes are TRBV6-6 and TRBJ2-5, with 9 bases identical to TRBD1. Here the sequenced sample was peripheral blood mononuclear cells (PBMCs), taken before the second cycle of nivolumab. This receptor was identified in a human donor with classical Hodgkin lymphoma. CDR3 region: CASSYFWTGDKETQYF. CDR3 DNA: TGTGCCAGCAGTTACTTTTGGACAGGGGACAAGGAGACCCAGTACTTC.